This entry lists 22 T cell receptor beta chains sequenced from one sample in a study of cytomegalovirus exposure and HLA in healthy donors. PCR amplification relied on 60 Vbeta primers (plus 13 Jbeta primers). Profiling relied on immunoSEQ multiplex PCR, and the TCRdb table lists in-frame clones only, not all of them. Among around 100,000 clones listed, 60% to 85% were seen once. Sequenced sample: PBMCs. The receptors originated from a female donor in good health and CMV-seropositive.

This clone was observed a few times. This chain uses TRBV6-6 with TRBJ2-7; no reliable D call. Germline CDR1 and CDR2: MNHNY and SVGAGI (reference sequence). This CDR3 is built from 14 residues. The V end lost 5 bases, the J end lost 2 bases, and 13 bases lay between the germline ends. CDR3 sequence reads: CASSRYSTAYEQYF. CDR3 nucleotides: TGTGCCAGCAGTCGGTATTCCACCGCCTACGAGCAGTACTTC.

This clone was counted a few times. This chain joins TRBV29-1 and TRBJ2-1; 8 bases agree with TRBD2. This CDR3 is 20 amino acids long. From germline, CDR1 is SQVTM and CDR2 ANQGSEA. The trim removed 0 bases at V and 3 bases at J, leaving 19 bases unmatched. The CDR3 nucleotides read TGCAGCGTTGAAGAACAACGGGGACGGACCCTAGCGGGTCTCTACAATGAGCAGTTCTTC. It encodes CSVEEQRGRTLAGLYNEQFF.

V is TRBV6-1 and J is TRBJ1-1, with D maybe TRBD1 (5 bases). The CDR3 contains 19 residues. Germline V gene sequence: CDR1 MNHNS, CDR2 SASEGT. V shed 3 bases and J shed 2 bases, with 25 bases lying between them. CDR3 region: CASSDPSGAGRLGNTEAFF. The CDR3 nucleotides read TGTGCCAGCAGTGACCCATCCGGGGCAGGGAGGTTGGGAAACACTGAAGCTTTCTTT.

This chain links TRBV6-4 with TRBJ2-7; 9 positions match TRBD1. Trimming cost V 5 bases and J 5 bases; bases outside gene matches: 13. CDR3 length equals 16 residues. Germline CDR1 and CDR2: MRHNA and SNTAGT. CDR3 sequence (DNA): TGTGCCAGCAGTAAAAATCCGGGACAGGGATTTCACGAGCAGTACTTC. It is translated as CASSKNPGQGFHEQYF.

The chain employs TRBV28 and TRBJ1-2; the match to TRBD1 covers 7 bases. Germline V gene lookup returns CDR1 MDHEN and CDR2 SYDVKM. CDR3 length equals 17 residues. Trimming cost V 6 bases and J 2 bases; bases outside gene matches: 15. The chain's CDR3 is CASRPPDRKIPNYGYTF. In nucleotides, the CDR3 is TGTGCCAGCAGACCTCCGGACAGGAAGATACCCAACTATGGCTACACCTTC.

V is TRBV7-3 and J is TRBJ1-6, with D uncertain. Germline CDR1 SGHTA, CDR2 FQGTGA. This CDR3 region has 17 residues. Trimming stripped 5 bases from V and 0 bases from J, with 14 bases between. CDR3: CASSLTGVSSYNSPLHF. CDR3 bases: TGTGCCAGCAGCCTTACCGGAGTGAGCTCCTATAATTCACCCCTCCACTTT. Full variable domain (missing parts from reference TRBV7-3 and TRBJ1-6): GAGVSQTPSNKVTEKGKYVELRCDPISGHTALYWYRQSLGQGPEFLIYFQGTGAADDSGLPNDRFFAVRPEGSVSTLKIQRTERGDSAVYLCASSLTGVSSYNSPLHFGNGTRLTVT.

This chain connects TRBV28 to TRBJ2-3; the match to TRBD1 covers 8 bases. V gave up 4 bases and J gave up 1 base; unmatched junction bases: 1. The CDR3 runs 14 residues. The V gene's germline CDR1 is MDHEN and CDR2 SYDVKM. CDR3 DNA: TGTGCCAGCAGTTCGGGACAGGGCACAGATACGCAGTATTTT. Residues: CASSSGQGTDTQYF.

The chain employs TRBV27 and TRBJ2-7, with D perhaps matching TRBD1 (6 bases). CDR3 size: 14 residues. V was trimmed by 8 bases and J by 10 bases, leaving 24 bases between them. Looked up from germline, CDR1 is MNHEY and CDR2 is SMNVEV (reference sequence). The CDR3 here is CASALRGQPREQYF. The CDR3, as DNA: TGTGCCAGCGCCCTCCGGGGACAACCTAGGGAACAGTACTTC.

The V call is TRBV4-1, the J call TRBJ1-2; TRBD1 might be the D (6 bases). Germline CDR1 is MGHRA and CDR2 is YSYEKL. This CDR3 spans 16 amino acids. V was cut by 1 base and J by 1 base, with 13 bases left in between. DNA of the CDR3: TGCGCCAGCAGCCAAGGAGGGGACAAGATTAACTATGGCTACACCTTC. This encodes CASSQGGDKINYGYTF.

This chain's CDR3 is CASSDTGQVTNYGYTF. In nucleotides, the CDR3 is TGTGCCAGCAGCGACACGGGACAGGTGACTAACTATGGCTACACCTTC. The chain links TRBV2 to TRBJ1-2; 8 bases agree with TRBD1. Germline V gives CDR1 SNHLY, CDR2 FYNNEI. The CDR3 sequence is 16 residues long. V was clipped by 6 bases and J by 0 bases; unmatched bases: 9.

This clone has just one count. This rearrangement joins TRBV4-1 to TRBJ2-2; 11 nucleotides agree with TRBD2. The CDR3 extends over 17 amino acids. The J segment lost 5 bases and the V segment lost 1 base, leaving 6 bases of the junction unmatched. The V gene's germline CDR1 is MGHRA and CDR2 YSYEKL. The CDR3 DNA sequence: TGCGCCAGCAGCCAAGCTAGCGGGGGGCTAGGAACCGGGGAGCTGTTTTTT. This translates into CASSQASGGLGTGELFF.

This chain uses TRBV19 with TRBJ1-3; 8 bases agree with TRBD1. Germline V gene data show CDR1 as LNHDA and CDR2 as SQIVND (reference sequence). The CDR3 covers 17 residues. V was clipped by 7 bases and J by 0 bases; unmatched bases: 11. CDR3 bases: TGTGCCAGTAACCAACCGGGACAGGCACTCTCTGGAAACACCATATATTTT. This encodes CASNQPGQALSGNTIYF.

The J gene is TRBJ2-3, the V gene TRBV18, with 9 nucleotides matching TRBD1. The junction had 11 bases not matched to a gene; V was cut back by 0 bases and J by 7 bases. This CDR3 is built from 17 residues. In germline, CDR1 is KGHSH, CDR2 LQKENI. The CDR3 DNA sequence: TGTGCCAGCTCACCACCACAGGGGGCCGGCCTTACGAATACGCAGTATTTT. It is translated as CASSPPQGAGLTNTQYF.

The V call is TRBV5-1, the J call TRBJ2-1; 12 positions match TRBD2. The ends lost 4 bases at V and 7 bases at J; junction bases unmatched: 6. The CDR3 spans 15 residues. In germline, CDR1 is SGHRS, CDR2 YFSETQ. Here the CDR3 reads CASSLTSGGQNEQFF. The CDR3 DNA follows: TGCGCCAGCAGCCTGACTAGCGGGGGCCAAAATGAGCAGTTCTTC.

V and J are TRBV11-2 and TRBJ1-6; D not resolved. Germline V gives CDR1 SGHAT, CDR2 FQNNGV. The CDR3 length is 14 residues. Trimming removed 3 bases from V and 0 bases from J, with 3 bases in between. The CDR3 region has the DNA TGTGCCAGCAGCTTTTACTCCTATAATTCACCCCTCCACTTT. Protein product: CASSFYSYNSPLHF.

This clone was seen a few times. The V and J genes are TRBV9 and TRBJ2-5; possible D gene TRBD2, 7 bases. The germline gives CDR1 SGDLS, CDR2 YYNGEE. The V end lost 3 bases, the J end lost 3 bases, and 15 bases lay between the germline ends. The CDR3 has 15 amino acids. DNA for the CDR3: TGTGCCAGCAGCGAGGGGGGGGCAGGGAAAGAGACCCAGTACTTC. Protein: CASSEGGAGKETQYF.

The chain joins TRBV4-2 to TRBJ1-2; the match to TRBD1 covers 10 bases. Trimming at V came to 0 bases and at J to 8 bases, leaving 12 bases not matched to a gene. Germline V gives CDR1 LGHNA, CDR2 YNFKEQ. This CDR3 comprises 17 residues. DNA of the CDR3: TGTGCCAGCAGCCAAGACCTCCGGACAGGGGGGATCGGGGGCTACACCTTC. This translates into CASSQDLRTGGIGGYTF.

V and J are TRBV9 and TRBJ1-2; TRBD1 matches 7 bases. With V trimmed by 0 bases and J by 4 bases, 6 bases remained unmatched. The germline V gene has CDR1 SGDLS and CDR2 YYNGEE. The CDR3 consists of 15 residues. The CDR3 loop is CASSVGQGSSYGYTF. The CDR3 DNA sequence: TGTGCCAGCAGCGTAGGACAGGGATCTTCCTATGGCTACACCTTC.

The gene calls are TRBV7-9 and TRBJ1-5, with D unresolved. The CDR3 has 14 residues. Germline CDR1 is SEHNR and CDR2 is FQNEAQ (reference sequence). V dropped 5 bases and J dropped 3 bases, with 11 bases sitting between them. CDR3 sequence reads: CASSLSDTNQPQHF. The CDR3 DNA sequence: TGTGCCAGCAGCCTTAGTGATACCAATCAGCCCCAGCATTTT. Full variable domain (rest looked up from reference TRBV7-9 and TRBJ1-5): DTGVSQNPRHKITKRGQNVTFRCDPISEHNRLYWYRQTLGQGPEFLTYFQNEAQLEKSRLLSDRFSAERPKGSFSTLEIQRTEQGDSAMYLCASSLSDTNQPQHFGDGTRLSIL.

The V call is TRBV6-1, the J call TRBJ1-5; 8 bases align to TRBD1. In germline, CDR1 is MNHNS, CDR2 SASEGT. Trimming cost V 4 bases and J 9 bases; bases outside gene matches: 5. The CDR3 covers 13 residues. DNA for the CDR3: TGTGCCAGCAGTGTACAGGGGGTAGGGCCCCAGCATTTT. Residues: CASSVQGVGPQHF.

The table lists this clone with a few counts. V gene TRBV6-5 combines with J gene TRBJ2-7; no definite D call. CDR1 is MNHEY and CDR2 is SVGAGI in the germline V gene. V gave up 5 bases and J gave up 0 bases, with 11 bases separating them. The CDR3 runs 14 residues. This CDR3 reads CASSNPLSSYEQYF. CDR3 DNA: TGTGCCAGCAGTAATCCCCTAAGCTCCTACGAGCAGTACTTC.

V and J are TRBV6-4 and TRBJ2-2; 7 bases agree with TRBD2. After removal of 4 bases from V and 5 bases from J, the junction contained 4 bases not matched to a gene. This CDR3 spans 14 amino acids. Germline V lookup: CDR1 MRHNA, CDR2 SNTAGT. CDR3 bases: TGTGCCAGCAGTGTAGCGCGGGAGACCGGGGAGCTGTTTTTT. Its protein product is CASSVARETGELFF.